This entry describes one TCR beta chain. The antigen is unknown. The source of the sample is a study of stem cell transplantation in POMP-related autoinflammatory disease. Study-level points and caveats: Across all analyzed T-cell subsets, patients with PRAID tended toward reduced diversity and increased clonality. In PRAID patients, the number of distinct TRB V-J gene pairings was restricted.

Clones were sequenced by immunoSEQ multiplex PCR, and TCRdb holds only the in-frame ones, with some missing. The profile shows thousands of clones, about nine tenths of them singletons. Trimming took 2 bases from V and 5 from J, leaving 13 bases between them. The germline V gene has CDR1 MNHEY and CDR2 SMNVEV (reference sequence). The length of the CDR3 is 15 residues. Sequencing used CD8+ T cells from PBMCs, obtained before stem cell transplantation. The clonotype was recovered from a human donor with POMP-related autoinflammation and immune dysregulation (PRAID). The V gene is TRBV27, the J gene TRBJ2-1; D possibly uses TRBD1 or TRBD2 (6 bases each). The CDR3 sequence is CASSLTGRFNNEQFF. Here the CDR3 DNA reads TGTGCCAGCAGTTTAACAGGGAGGTTCAACAATGAGCAGTTCTTC.